These 26 T cell receptor beta chains came from one sample sequenced in a study of vaccination effects on CD4 cells after COVID-19. Sequencing was preceded by expansion of antigen-specific CD4+ T cells with viral peptide pools in the ViraFEST assay. Culture lasted 10 days before CD4+ T cell isolation. The healthy vaccine recipients, who had no prior SARS-CoV-2 infection, showed negative nucleocapsid antibodies. The repertoire was sequenced with immunoSEQ multiplex PCR; TCRdb's copy has only in-frame clones and lacks some. The profile covers about 70,000 clones, with about four fifths appearing a single time and 12% taken by the ten largest. No antigens are known for them. The specimen was CD4+ T cells from PBMCs cultured with SARS-CoV-2 spike peptides, collected before COVID-19 vaccination. The origin of the receptors is a human donor who received a COVID-19 vaccine.

The rearrangement links TRBV24-1 to TRBJ1-3, with no clear D. This CDR3 spans 16 amino acids. Trimming shortened V by 3 bases and J by 0 bases, and 11 bases separated the two germline ends. Germline V lookup: CDR1 KGHDR, CDR2 SFDVKD. CDR3 amino acids: CATSDPGSSSGNTIYF. The DNA of the CDR3 is TGTGCCACCAGTGATCCAGGTTCTAGCTCTGGAAACACCATATATTTT.

The V gene is TRBV18, the J gene TRBJ1-1, with 9 nucleotides matching TRBD1. The germline V gene has CDR1 KGHSH and CDR2 LQKENI. After removal of 0 bases from V and 11 bases from J, the junction contained 7 bases not matched to a gene. This CDR3 comprises 14 residues. The CDR3 loop reads CASSPPAYRGQAFF. In DNA form, the CDR3 reads TGTGCCAGCTCACCACCGGCCTACAGGGGGCAGGCTTTCTTT.

The DNA for the CDR3 is TGTGCCAGCAGCTTTACCGCTTCCGACGAGCAGTACGTC. Amino acids: CASSFTASDEQYV. The V call is TRBV5-6, the J call TRBJ2-7; D remains unclear. Trimming stripped 2 bases from V and 5 bases from J, with 11 bases between. The CDR3 is 13 amino acids. Germline values: CDR1 SGHDT, CDR2 YYEEEE.

This chain connects TRBV7-9 to TRBJ2-7, with 10 bases identical to TRBD1. Germline assignment: CDR1 SEHNR and CDR2 FQNEAQ (reference sequence). The CDR3 is 13 amino acids. V lost 6 bases to trimming and J lost 3 bases; unmatched junction nucleotides: 2. CDR3 nucleotides: TGTGCCAGCAGGGGACAGGGGAGCTACGAGCAGTACGTC. Protein: CASRGQGSYEQYV.

The V gene is TRBV29-1, the J gene TRBJ2-3, with a tentative D call TRBD2 (7 bases). V was shortened by 4 bases and J by 8 bases, with 16 bases between the two germline ends. The germline V gene encodes CDR1 SQVTM and CDR2 ANQGSEA. The CDR3 runs 13 residues. In DNA form, the CDR3 reads TGCAGCGTTGTAGGGGGGGGAGTGGGTACGCAGTATTTT. Protein product: CSVVGGGVGTQYF.

The chain has TRBV5-1 and TRBJ2-5; D may be TRBD2 (6 bases). The CDR3 totals 15 residues. Germline CDR1 is SGHRS and CDR2 is YFSETQ. The V end lost 6 bases, the J end lost 0 bases, and 15 bases lay between the germline ends. CDR3 sequence: CASTRDSLYQETQYF. The CDR3 DNA reads TGCGCCAGCACCCGGGACTCGTTGTACCAAGAGACCCAGTACTTC.

This chain connects TRBV7-8 to TRBJ1-4, with D possibly TRBD1 on 5 matching bases. The V gene lost 1 base and the J gene lost 0 bases, with 9 bases spanning the gap. The length of the CDR3 is 16 residues. In germline, CDR1 is SGHVS, CDR2 FQNEAQ. The CDR3 is CASSLVGRTTNEKLFF. CDR3 bases: TGTGCCAGCAGCTTAGTGGGACGAACAACTAATGAAAAACTGTTTTTT.

The chain is built from TRBV6-2 or TRBV6-3 and TRBJ1-5; 9 bases map to TRBD1. This CDR3 is 16 amino acids long. Trimming took 4 bases from V and 3 from J; bases not matched to a gene: 7. Germline V gives CDR1 MNHEY, CDR2 SVGEGT. Here the CDR3 DNA reads TGTGCCAGCAGTTGGGACAGGGCTAGGAACAATCAGCCCCAGCATTTT. Amino acids: CASSWDRARNNQPQHF.

The genes are TRBV18 and TRBJ2-5; D is perhaps TRBD1 (5 bases). The V end was cut by 0 bases, the J end by 9 bases, with 20 bases between. CDR3 length: 16 amino acids. The germline V gene encodes CDR1 KGHSH and CDR2 LQKENI. The CDR3 DNA reads as TGTGCCAGCTCACCACCCCAGTTGACAGCAACCGTGGCCCAGTACTTC. This gives the protein CASSPPQLTATVAQYF.

The rearrangement links TRBV10-2 to TRBJ2-7; no reliable D call. The germline V gene has CDR1 WSHSY and CDR2 SAAADI. The CDR3 spans 11 residues. V gave up 3 bases and J gave up 3 bases, with 3 bases separating them. Here the CDR3 reads CASSDGYEQYV. The CDR3 DNA reads TGCGCCAGCAGTGATGGCTACGAGCAGTACGTC.

The V gene is TRBV18, the J gene TRBJ2-7, with D perhaps matching TRBD1 or TRBD2 (7 bases each). CDR1 and CDR2 (germline): KGHSH, LQKENI. The CDR3 is 21 amino acids. Trimming cost V 4 bases and J 6 bases, with 37 bases left between them. The CDR3 sequence is CASSLPRGGGGPPGKSSEQYV. As DNA, the CDR3 is TGTGCCAGCTCACTGCCCCGAGGGGGCGGGGGTCCCCCCGGGAAGTCGAGCGAGCAGTACGTC.

The chain employs TRBV28 and TRBJ2-1; D not certain. CDR3 length: 15 residues. The V end lost 6 bases, the J end lost 6 bases, and 18 bases lay between the germline ends. Germline V gene sequence: CDR1 MDHEN, CDR2 SYDVKM. The CDR3 region has the DNA TGTGCCAGCAGACCTACACCACCTAGGGCCAATGAGCAGTTCTTC. It is translated as CASRPTPPRANEQFF.

The rearrangement uses TRBV12-5 and TRBJ2-6; D ambiguous. Looked up from germline, CDR1 is LGHNT and CDR2 is FRNRAP. V was trimmed by 8 bases and J by 0 bases, leaving 5 bases between them. There are 13 residues in the CDR3. CDR3 in amino acids: CASSSSGANVLTF. CDR3 sequence (DNA): TGTGCTAGTTCTAGCTCTGGGGCCAACGTCCTGACTTTC.

This rearrangement joins TRBV9 to TRBJ1-2, with TRBD1 matching over 9 bases. J gave up 4 bases and V 3 bases, and 4 bases lay outside the gene matches. This CDR3 contains 14 residues. CDR1 and CDR2 from the germline V gene are SGDLS and YYNGEE. CDR3 region: CASSADRGGYGYTF. As DNA, the CDR3 is TGTGCCAGCAGCGCGGACAGGGGTGGCTATGGCTACACCTTC. The whole variable domain, remainder taken from reference TRBV9 and TRBJ1-2, is DSGVTQTPKHLITATGQRVTLRCSPRSGDLSVYWYQQSLDQGLQFLIQYYNGEERAKGNILERFSAQQFPDLHSELNLSSLELGDSALYFCASSADRGGYGYTFGSGTRLTVV.

This sequence joins TRBV7-2 and TRBJ1-5; 10 nucleotides line up with TRBD1. Looked up from germline, CDR1 is SGHTA and CDR2 is FQGNSA. Losses at the gene ends were 5 bases for V and 8 bases for J; bases not matched to a gene: 12. CDR3 length: 16 amino acids. In DNA form, the CDR3 reads TGTGCCAGCAGCCCAAGGACAGGGGGAGTGAGTGAGCCCCAGCATTTT. It encodes CASSPRTGGVSEPQHF.

The CDR3 nucleotides read TGCGCCAGCAGCTCTCCGGGACAGAACTATGGCTACACCTTC. The encoded protein is CASSSPGQNYGYTF. V usage is TRBV5-1 and J usage is TRBJ1-2; 7 bases are a match to TRBD1. J lost 2 bases, V lost 3 bases, and 4 bases had no gene match. This CDR3 is built from 14 residues. CDR1 is SGHRS, CDR2 YFSETQ, per germline.

The gene calls are TRBV6-5 and TRBJ2-5; D might be TRBD2 (6 bases). CDR1 is MNHEY, CDR2 SVGAGI, per germline. This CDR3 is built from 15 residues. The germline V and J ends were trimmed by 5 bases and 2 bases, with 15 bases remaining between them. The CDR3: CASSRGGIGQETQYF. The CDR3 DNA follows: TGTGCCAGCAGTCGAGGCGGGATTGGACAAGAGACCCAGTACTTC.

The gene calls are TRBV30 and TRBJ2-3; TRBD1 matches 10 bases. CDR1 is GTSNPN, CDR2 SVGIG, per germline (reference sequence). The junction had 0 bases not matched to a gene; V was cut back by 3 bases and J by 0 bases. The CDR3 extends over 14 amino acids. In DNA, the CDR3 is TGTGCCTGGAGGGGACAGGGGAGCACAGATACGCAGTATTTT. Its protein is CAWRGQGSTDTQYF. Using reference TRBV30 and TRBJ2-3 for the parts outside the CDR3, the full variable domain is SQTIHQWPATLVQPVGSPLSLECTVEGTSNPNLYWYRQAAGRGLQLLFYSVGIGQISSEVPQNLSASRPQDRQFILSSKKLLLSDSGFYLCAWRGQGSTDTQYFGPGTRLTVL.

The rearrangement links TRBV6-6 to TRBJ2-2; 7 bases are a match to TRBD1. V was pared by 6 bases and J by 0 bases, with 1 base of the junction left unmatched. The CDR3 has 14 amino acids. The germline gives CDR1 MNHNY, CDR2 SVGAGI (reference sequence). CDR3 in amino acids: CASRGTANTGELFF. CDR3 nucleotide sequence: TGTGCCAGCAGGGGGACAGCGAACACCGGGGAGCTGTTTTTT.

The genes are TRBV5-1 and TRBJ2-2; D is unresolved. Trimming removed 2 bases at V and 7 bases at J, with 9 bases between. CDR3 length: 13 residues. Germline-derived CDR1 and CDR2 are SGHRS and YFSETQ. The CDR3: CASSLPGLGELFF. The CDR3, as DNA: TGCGCCAGCAGCTTACCCGGGCTCGGGGAGCTGTTTTTT.

This chain links TRBV6-5 with TRBJ2-7; no reliable D call. CDR3 size: 12 residues. From germline, CDR1 is MNHEY and CDR2 SVGAGI. The V end lost 5 bases, the J end lost 1 base, and 6 bases lay between the germline ends. In DNA form, the CDR3 reads TGTGCCAGCAGTAAGGGTTCCTACGAGCAGTACGTC. Its protein is CASSKGSYEQYV.

This clone has only one observation. J is TRBJ1-1 and V is TRBV12-3 or TRBV12-4; no clear D gene. The germline V and J ends were trimmed by 6 bases and 4 bases, with 12 bases remaining between them. This CDR3 has 13 residues. DNA for the CDR3: TGTGCCAGCAGCCGGCTTGGGGTCACTGAAGCTTTCTTT. Translation gives CASSRLGVTEAFF.

The V call is TRBV19, the J call TRBJ1-4; 9 bases line up with TRBD1. Germline assignment: CDR1 LNHDA and CDR2 SQIVND (reference sequence). CDR3 size: 17 residues. After removal of 5 bases from V and 2 bases from J, the junction contained 9 bases not matched to a gene. The chain's CDR3 is CASSSSGTGLTNEKLFF. The CDR3 DNA is TGTGCCAGTAGTTCGTCCGGGACAGGGCTCACTAATGAAAAACTGTTTTTT.

The chain employs TRBV5-4 and TRBJ2-2; D is perhaps TRBD1 or TRBD2 (6 bases each). This CDR3 has 16 amino acids. The germline CDR1 and CDR2 sequences are SGHNT and YYREEE (reference sequence). The ends were cut back, 4 bases at V and 4 bases at J, with 17 bases in the middle. The DNA of the CDR3 is TGTGCCAGCAGCCCGACAGGCGGAGCGGGCACCGGGGAGCTGTTTTTT. This codes for CASSPTGGAGTGELFF.

J is TRBJ2-4 and V is TRBV6-4; D is unclear. This CDR3 comprises 17 residues. The germline V gene encodes CDR1 MRHNA and CDR2 SNTAGT. Between the trimmed V and J ends, which lost 7 bases and 0 bases, there was a span of 19 bases. As DNA, the CDR3 is TGTGCCAGCAATACTAAACCCGCGTTTATAGCCAAAAACATTCAGTACTTC. This gives the protein CASNTKPAFIAKNIQYF.

The genes are TRBV5-1 and TRBJ1-1; D might be TRBD1 (6 bases). CDR1 is SGHRS and CDR2 is YFSETQ in the germline V gene. The CDR3 consists of 15 residues. Between the trimmed V and J ends, which lost 3 bases and 0 bases, there was a span of 12 bases. Here the CDR3 reads CASSYDGQMNTEAFF. The CDR3 bases are TGCGCCAGCAGCTACGACGGACAGATGAACACTGAAGCTTTCTTT. Full variable domain (rest looked up from reference TRBV5-1 and TRBJ1-1): KAGVTQTPRYLIKTRGQQVTLSCSPISGHRSVSWYQQTPGQGLQFLFEYFSETQRNKGNFPGRFSGRQFSNSRSEMNVSTLELGDSALYLCASSYDGQMNTEAFFGQGTRLTVV.